This T cell receptor beta chain was recovered during a study of neurological immune-mediated disorders. MiXCR, applied by TCRdb to the 5' RACE reads, yields one record per CDR3 protein. The sample records 30,000 to 45,000 distinct CDR3 sequences, 9.5% to 13% being singletons. On this clonotype: The germline gene is not matched at one end of the junction; a read error may be the cause.

The germline gives CDR1 ENHRY, CDR2 SYGVKD. The CDR3 spans 14 residues. The specimen was CD4+ T cells from blood. This rearrangement joins TRBV10-3 to TRBJ1-4; no clear D gene. This sequence originates from a woman in her twenties or thirties with HTLV-1-associated myelopathy (HAM/TSP). As DNA, the CDR3 is TGTGTCATCGGCTCAGCAGGTGAAGGAGAGAAACTGTTTTTT. Amino acids: CVIGSAGEGEKLFF.